Below, 6 T cell receptor beta chains from the same sample are listed, as sequenced in a study of blood T cell repertoires in COVID-19. Sequencing was performed with immunoSEQ multiplex PCR; in TCRdb, only in-frame clones are kept and a portion is missing. The sample holds under 200,000 clones; roughly 89% are singletons and the top ten take 10%. The specimen was peripheral blood. These receptors were collected from a woman in her 70s with COVID-19, enrolled during active disease.

The table lists this clone with a few counts. The chain uses TRBV7-2 and TRBJ1-5; D ambiguous. V was clipped by 4 bases and J by 6 bases, with 10 bases between them. Per the germline V gene, CDR1 is SGHTA and CDR2 is FQGNSA. This CDR3 is 13 amino acids long. The CDR3 reads CASSSRAGQPQHF. For the CDR3, the DNA is TGTGCCAGCAGCTCCCGGGCGGGTCAGCCCCAGCATTTT. The full variable domain, in which reference TRBV7-2 and TRBJ1-5 provide the parts outside the CDR3, is GAGVSQSPSNKVTEKGKDVELRCDPISGHTALYWYRQSLGQGLEFLIYFQGNSAPDKSGLPSDRFSAERTGGSVSTLTIQRTQQEDSAVYLCASSSRAGQPQHFGDGTRLSIL.

This clone showed up just once. The rearrangement joins TRBV19 to TRBJ2-7, with 9 nucleotides matching TRBD2. CDR1 and CDR2 from the germline V gene are LNHDA and SQIVND (reference sequence). The ends lost 7 bases at V and 0 bases at J; junction bases unmatched: 7. CDR3 length: 15 residues. The chain's CDR3 is CASKVGLAPSYEQYF. The CDR3 nucleotides read TGTGCCAGTAAGGTGGGACTAGCACCCTCCTACGAGCAGTACTTC.

This clone was seen a few times. The CDR3 DNA reads TGTGCCAGCAGCCTACCCCCGGGGGGTTCCGAGACCCAGTACTTC. Its translation is CASSLPPGGSETQYF. V and J are TRBV5-6 and TRBJ2-5, with 7 bases that match TRBD2. CDR3 length: 15 amino acids. Per the germline V gene, CDR1 is SGHDT and CDR2 is YYEEEE. The V gene end was trimmed by 4 bases and the J gene end by 5 bases; junction bases not matched to a gene: 11.

The CDR3 region is CAWRKDRNEKLFF. The CDR3 coding sequence is TGTGCCTGGAGAAAAGACAGGAATGAAAAACTGTTTTTT. V and J are TRBV30 and TRBJ1-4; weak D call: TRBD1 (6 bases). The CDR3 sequence is 13 residues long. CDR1 is GTSNPN, CDR2 SVGIG, per germline (reference sequence). Between the trimmed V and J ends, which lost 3 bases and 5 bases, there was a span of 10 bases.

The chain combines TRBV5-6 with TRBJ1-5; 8 nucleotides agree with TRBD1. This CDR3 region has 14 residues. The trim removed 2 bases at V and 4 bases at J, leaving 2 bases unmatched. Germline V gives CDR1 SGHDT, CDR2 YYEEEE. CDR3 coding DNA: TGTGCCAGCAGCTTCGACAGGGGTAATCAGCCCCAGCATTTT. This gives the protein CASSFDRGNQPQHF. Variable domain in full (rest from reference TRBV5-6 and TRBJ1-5): DAGVTQSPTHLIKTRGQQVTLRCSPKSGHDTVSWYQQALGQGPQFIFQYYEEEERQRGNFPDRFSGHQFPNYSSELNVNALLLGDSALYLCASSFDRGNQPQHFGDGTRLSIL.

The chain uses TRBV5-1 and TRBJ1-5, with D perhaps matching TRBD1 (5 bases). Trimming cost V 1 base and J 0 bases, with 8 bases left between them. Looked up from germline, CDR1 is SGHRS and CDR2 is YFSETQ. The CDR3 spans 15 residues. CDR3 protein: CASSLLGDSNQPQHF. In DNA, the CDR3 is TGCGCCAGCAGCTTGTTAGGGGATAGCAATCAGCCCCAGCATTTT.